The T cell receptor beta chain described here comes from a study of blood T cell repertoires in COVID-19. Study overall: Material from acute and convalescent COVID-19 was sourced from the United States, Italy and Spain.

Authors' processing steps: Quantification of nucleated cells was approximated via reference gene primer amplification. The method was immunoSEQ multiplex PCR; TCRdb's version includes in-frame clones alone and lacks a portion of them. V and J calls and clone size are copied from that table; D and trimming were computed from the DNA. The sample carries about half a million clones, 75% to 90% recorded once. Sequenced sample: peripheral blood. The source of this sequence is a man aged 18-30 years with COVID-19, enrolled during active disease.

CDR3 sequence: CASSKGLAPDTQYF. The CDR3 DNA sequence: TGTGCCAGCTCAAAGGGACTAGCACCAGATACGCAGTATTTT. The J gene is TRBJ2-3, the V gene TRBV18; the match to TRBD2 covers 9 bases. With V trimmed by 5 bases and J by 4 bases, 4 bases remained unmatched. The CDR3 extends over 14 amino acids. Germline values: CDR1 KGHSH, CDR2 LQKENI.